These 3 T cell receptor beta chains were all obtained from the same sample, sequenced in a study of PD-1 blockade in classical Hodgkin lymphoma. Assay used: immunoSEQ multiplex PCR; TCRdb lists only in-frame clones, some missing. The sample shows 20,000 to 25,000 clones, around three quarters of them seen only once. Sample time point: cycle 4 day 1 (C4D1), after less than seven weeks of nivolumab. With no exception, relapse followed autologous stem cell transplantation in all patients, and brentuximab vedotin exposure varied. The specimen comprised peripheral blood mononuclear cells (PBMCs), sampled before the fourth cycle of nivolumab. These receptors all come from a human donor with classical Hodgkin lymphoma.

The V call is TRBV5-4, the J call TRBJ1-2; a weak D match, TRBD1 (5 bases). The CDR3 sequence is 12 residues long. The germline gives CDR1 SGHNT, CDR2 YYREEE (reference sequence). Trimming left V 3 bases short and J 4 bases short, with 7 bases between. The CDR3 sequence: CASSSGAYGYTF. CDR3 nucleotides: TGTGCCAGCAGCTCTGGGGCCTATGGCTACACCTTC.

This chain uses TRBV27 with TRBJ2-1; 8 bases map to TRBD2. The trim removed 6 bases at V and 9 bases at J, leaving 13 bases unmatched. CDR3 length: 15 amino acids. In germline, CDR1 is MNHEY, CDR2 SMNVEV (reference sequence). The CDR3 here is CASSLTPGLVLEQFF. The CDR3, as DNA: TGTGCCAGCAGCCTCACTCCGGGACTAGTACTTGAGCAGTTCTTC.

V and J are TRBV7-2 and TRBJ2-3, with a weak D call TRBD1 (6 bases). CDR1 and CDR2 from the germline V gene are SGHTA and FQGNSA. The V and J ends lost 4 bases and 2 bases respectively, with 10 bases between them. CDR3 length equals 14 residues. The CDR3 coding sequence is TGTGCCAGCAGCTCGGGACACTTCACAGATACGCAGTATTTT. Translation: CASSSGHFTDTQYF.